This T cell receptor beta chain was captured by sequencing in a study of response to subunit inactivated influenza vaccine. Overall study results and limits: Authors suggested that a seasonal influenza vaccination recruits few new T cells each time.

MiXCR, run by TCRdb on the RT-PCR reads, gives a single entry per CDR3 protein. This table holds 650,000 to 800,000 distinct CDR3 sequences, about 18% found once. The CDR3 spans 14 residues. The trim removed 5 bases at V and 4 bases at J, leaving 6 bases unmatched. Germline values: CDR1 SEHNR, CDR2 FQNEAQ (reference sequence). A word on this clonotype: Its antigen is undetermined.

This clonotype originated in a man aged 50-60 years who received an inactivated influenza vaccine. V usage is TRBV7-9 and J usage is TRBJ2-5; 8 positions match TRBD1. The material sequenced was PBMCs from blood, taken more than 4 days after vaccination. The CDR3 sequence: CASSQPGGGETQYF. CDR3 nucleotide sequence: TGTGCCAGCAGCCAACCAGGGGGCGGAGAGACCCAGTACTTC.